This T cell receptor beta chain was sequenced for a study of blood T cells in healthy people across ages. With respect to this clonotype: The junction does not match germline at one end; this may be a read error.

CDR3 length: 15 amino acids. Germline values: CDR1 KGHSY, CDR2 FQNENV. Primers used in a second PCR of roughly 6 to 11 cycles were a sample-barcoded 5' primer and a J-beta primer mix. TCRdb re-called the 5' RACE reads through MiXCR, storing one row per CDR3 protein. The sample consists of roughly 1.9 million distinct CDR3 sequences, approximately 39% of them appearing once. The source of this sequence is a human donor in good health. The genes are TRBV16 and TRBJ1-2, with D unclear. Sequenced sample: blood. CDR3 region: CASSQTSATGYGYTF. CDR3 in DNA: TGTGCCAGCAGCCAGACTTCGGCGACGGGGTATGGGTACACCTTC.